The present T cell receptor (beta chain) was sequenced within a study of PD-1 and CTLA-4 blockade in melanoma. The CDR3 runs 12 residues. The germline gives CDR1 SEHNR, CDR2 FQNEAQ (reference sequence). V gave up 5 bases and J gave up 11 bases, with 12 bases separating them. Sequencing used immunoSEQ multiplex PCR; TCRdb keeps in-frame clones, though not all of them. The data contain some 29,000 clones, 85% to 90% of them seen just once; the ten biggest clones take up around 8.5%. This chain uses TRBV7-9 with TRBJ2-2; the D gene could be TRBD1 or TRBD2 (5 bases each). This sequence was found in a human donor with melanoma. The sample in question was CD8+ T cells from peripheral blood, obtained before anti-PD-1 treatment. CDR3 sequence: CASSLDWDELFF. For the CDR3, the DNA is TGTGCCAGCAGCCTCGACTGGGACGAGCTGTTTTTT.